This T cell receptor beta chain was found in a study of T cell responses to AZD1222 COVID-19 vaccine. Study conclusions and caveats: CD4 TCRs associated with vaccination spanned spike, dominating at 160-218 and 743-854. Clonal diversity may have been underestimated in mostly white British donors. Per reports, nearly half of all spike-specific TCRs target regions that are unmutated in variants.

V was clipped by 0 bases and J by 4 bases; unmatched bases: 14. Germline values: CDR1 SQVTM, CDR2 ANQGSEA. This CDR3 region has 18 residues. The repertoire was sequenced with immunoSEQ multiplex PCR; TCRdb's copy has only in-frame clones and lacks some. This table holds about 140,000 clones. A note on this clone: As yet, its antigen is unknown.

The sample comprised peripheral blood. The receptor was derived from an adult in good health. This sequence joins TRBV29-1 and TRBJ1-3; TRBD1 aligns across 8 bases. The CDR3 reads CSVEDPAWTGSLGNTIYF. The CDR3 bases are TGCAGCGTTGAAGACCCGGCCTGGACAGGGAGCCTCGGAAACACCATATATTTT.